These 25 T cell receptor beta chains came from one sample sequenced in a study of identical twins. TCRdb reprocessed the 5' RACE reads with MiXCR, giving one entry per CDR3 protein. The sample records around 480,000 distinct CDR3 sequences, 13% to 15% being singletons. A further study also used this sample, focusing on yellow fever vaccine responses in identical twins.

The sequenced sample consisted of CD4+ T cells sorted from blood. These receptors were collected from a woman under 30 in good health.

The rearrangement joins TRBV5-1 to TRBJ1-4, with 7 bases fitting TRBD1. Germline V gene data show CDR1 as SGHRS and CDR2 as YFSETQ. V shed 4 bases, J shed 8 bases, and the junction held 8 bases outside the gene matches. This CDR3 contains 14 residues. The CDR3 sequence: CASSTGTAREKLFF. The CDR3, as DNA: TGCGCCAGCAGCACCGGGACAGCTCGGGAAAAACTGTTTTTT.

This clonotype was seen more than once but under ten times. This chain joins TRBV12-3 or TRBV12-4 and TRBJ2-1; the D is unclear. The CDR3 loop spans 14 amino acids. Trimming removed 3 bases at V and 7 bases at J, with 13 bases between. The CDR3 nucleotides read TGTGCCAGCAGTTTCCCTCGACGGTCTAATGAGCAGTTCTTC. Its translation is CASSFPRRSNEQFF.

J is TRBJ2-4 and V is TRBV14; D assignment may be TRBD1 or TRBD2 (6 bases each). Germline-derived CDR1 and CDR2 are SGHDN and FVKESK. The CDR3 spans 19 residues. Trimming cost V 0 bases and J 4 bases, with 22 bases left between them. The CDR3 loop is CASSQDNRDTWGDKNIQYF. CDR3 DNA: TGTGCCAGCAGCCAAGATAACCGGGACACCTGGGGGGATAAAAACATTCAGTACTTC.

The chain links TRBV6-1 to TRBJ1-3; 7 bases line up with TRBD1. The J segment lost 2 bases and the V segment lost 5 bases, leaving 3 bases of the junction unmatched. Germline CDR1 and CDR2: MNHNS and SASEGT. The CDR3 contains 14 residues. CDR3 in amino acids: CASSIQGAGNTIYF. The DNA for the CDR3 is TGTGCCAGCAGTATCCAGGGGGCTGGAAACACCATATATTTT.

This clonotype appeared many times. This sequence joins TRBV7-9 and TRBJ1-1; D not resolved. Germline CDR1 SEHNR, CDR2 FQNEAQ (reference sequence). Trimming pared 7 bases from V and 0 bases from J, leaving 6 bases between. This CDR3 has 12 residues. DNA for the CDR3: TGTGCCAGCAATAGGGTGAACACTGAAGCTTTCTTT. The encoded protein is CASNRVNTEAFF. Supplemented by reference TRBV7-9 and TRBJ1-1, the full variable domain reads DTGVSQNPRHKITKRGQNVTFRCDPISEHNRLYWYRQTLGQGPEFLTYFQNEAQLEKSRLLSDRFSAERPKGSFSTLEIQRTEQGDSAMYLCASNRVNTEAFFGQGTRLTVV.

The V gene is TRBV7-2, the J gene TRBJ1-1; 7 bases are a match to TRBD1. Losses at the gene ends were 1 base for V and 5 bases for J; bases not matched to a gene: 4. The germline V gene has CDR1 SGHTA and CDR2 FQGNSA. This CDR3 comprises 14 residues. CDR3 coding DNA: TGTGCCAGCAGCTTAGTACAGGGGAGAACTGAAGCTTTCTTT. Translation: CASSLVQGRTEAFF.

The table lists this clonotype with a few counts. The gene calls are TRBV20-1 and TRBJ2-1; no firm D call. Germline V CDR1 and CDR2: DFQATT, SNEGSKA (reference sequence). The CDR3 runs to 12 residues. V lost 5 bases, J lost 6 bases, and 11 bases lay in between. The DNA for the CDR3 is TGCAGTGCTTGCACGACGAGCAATGAGCAGTTCTTC. Protein: CSACTTSNEQFF.

This clonotype occurred a few times. This chain connects TRBV11-3 to TRBJ2-3, with TRBD2 matching over 7 bases. CDR3 length: 16 residues. V shed 4 bases, J shed 2 bases, and the junction held 9 bases outside the gene matches. The germline CDR1 and CDR2 sequences are SGHNT and YENEEA. CDR3 protein: CASSSNTAGVTDTQYF. CDR3 sequence (DNA): TGTGCCAGCAGCTCAAACACGGCGGGAGTCACAGATACGCAGTATTTT.

This rearrangement joins TRBV12-3 or TRBV12-4 to TRBJ2-2; TRBD2 matches 7 bases. Germline trimming cut 6 bases from V and 6 bases from J; bases unmatched to any gene: 19. CDR3 length: 18 amino acids. The CDR3 is CASSRDLGGRARPGELFF. The CDR3 nucleotides read TGTGCCAGCAGCCGGGACCTGGGGGGGAGGGCCCGTCCCGGGGAGCTGTTTTTT.

This clonotype showed up just a few times. The J gene is TRBJ2-2, the V gene TRBV6-4; D may be TRBD2 (5 bases). V was shortened by 10 bases and J by 4 bases, with 16 bases between the two germline ends. The length of the CDR3 is 14 residues. Germline CDR1 is MRHNA and CDR2 is SNTAGT. The DNA for the CDR3 is TGTGCCACCCGGGGAGAGCACTCCACCGGGGAGCTGTTTTTT. It is translated as CATRGEHSTGELFF.

This clonotype was seen more than once but under ten times. The chain employs TRBV20-1 and TRBJ2-1, with 10 bases identical to TRBD2. The junction had 16 bases not matched to a gene; V was cut back by 2 bases and J by 12 bases. CDR1 DFQATT and CDR2 SNEGSKA come from the germline V gene (reference sequence). The CDR3 is 16 amino acids. This chain's CDR3 is CSARPLLAGDAVSQFF. The CDR3 DNA reads TGCAGTGCTAGACCCCTTCTAGCGGGAGATGCGGTTTCGCAGTTCTTC.

The sample holds a few counts of this clonotype. The chain joins TRBV20-1 to TRBJ2-7; D is unclear. The V gene's germline CDR1 is DFQATT and CDR2 SNEGSKA (reference sequence). This CDR3 is built from 14 residues. The V end was cut by 4 bases, the J end by 0 bases, with 13 bases between. The CDR3 here is CSAIQARSSYEQYF. The CDR3 nucleotides are TGCAGTGCTATTCAAGCACGGAGCTCCTACGAGCAGTACTTC.

This clonotype was seen a few times. The V call is TRBV2, the J call TRBJ1-2; TRBD1 agrees at 7 bases. The CDR3 covers 14 residues. Germline trimming cut 3 bases from V and 1 base from J; bases unmatched to any gene: 2. Germline CDR1 reads SNHLY; CDR2 reads FYNNEI. The CDR3 coding sequence is TGTGCCAGCAGTGAGGACAGGCTTAACTATGGCTACACCTTC. Translated, it gives CASSEDRLNYGYTF.

CDR3 nucleotides: TGTGCCAGCAGCTTACAGGGAGGGAGCACCGGGGAGCTGTTTTTT. This codes for CASSLQGGSTGELFF. The rearrangement joins TRBV7-2 to TRBJ2-2; 7 bases fit TRBD2. This CDR3 contains 15 residues. The germline V gene has CDR1 SGHTA and CDR2 FQGNSA. V gave up 2 bases and J gave up 4 bases; unmatched junction bases: 4.

This clonotype has a handful of counts. This sequence joins TRBV5-1 and TRBJ2-1; the match to TRBD2 covers 12 bases. This CDR3 is built from 18 residues. The trim removed 0 bases at V and 8 bases at J, leaving 12 bases unmatched. CDR1 and CDR2 from the germline V gene are SGHRS and YFSETQ. CDR3 sequence reads: CASSLDPSGRAQTYEQFF. Written as DNA, the CDR3 is TGCGCCAGCAGCTTGGACCCTAGCGGGAGGGCCCAGACCTATGAGCAGTTCTTC.

The J gene is TRBJ2-3, the V gene TRBV2, with 9 positions matching TRBD2. The germline gives CDR1 SNHLY, CDR2 FYNNEI. The J segment lost 4 bases and the V segment lost 7 bases, leaving 6 bases of the junction unmatched. The CDR3 covers 14 residues. CDR3: CASTPSGNADTQYF. CDR3 nucleotide sequence: TGTGCCAGCACGCCTAGCGGGAACGCAGATACGCAGTATTTT.

This clonotype has only a few counts. At one end, the junction sequence differs from germline, possibly due to a read error. J is TRBJ1-2 and V is TRBV5-1, with D possibly being TRBD1 (6 bases). Germline V gene data show CDR1 as SGHRS and CDR2 as YFSETQ. This CDR3 spans 12 amino acids. CDR3 loop: CASSLGKDSLFF. As DNA, the CDR3 is TGCGCCAGCAGCTTGGGGAAGGACAGTTTGTTCTTC.

This chain joins TRBV5-8 and TRBJ1-6, with D unresolved. CDR3 length equals 15 residues. Germline V lookup: CDR1 SGHTS, CDR2 YDEGEE. V lost 0 bases to trimming and J lost 6 bases, with 10 bases between them. The CDR3 loop is CASSLGRLSNSPLHF. The CDR3 bases are TGTGCCAGCAGCTTGGGGCGATTATCTAATTCACCCCTCCACTTT.

This clonotype has at least ten counts. V usage is TRBV7-2 and J usage is TRBJ2-3; 11 bases are a match to TRBD2. CDR1 is SGHTA and CDR2 is FQGNSA in the germline V gene. This CDR3 is built from 15 residues. J was trimmed by 0 bases and V by 4 bases; bases with no gene match: 0. CDR3 nucleotides: TGTGCCAGCAGCTGGACTAGCGGGAGCACAGATACGCAGTATTTT. Encoded protein: CASSWTSGSTDTQYF.

The chain joins TRBV20-1 to TRBJ2-3; TRBD2 aligns across 12 bases. There are 17 residues in the CDR3. In germline, CDR1 is DFQATT, CDR2 SNEGSKA (reference sequence). V was clipped by 3 bases and J by 4 bases; unmatched bases: 11. The CDR3 nucleotides read TGCAGTGCTAGTGATCCGACTAGCGGGAGTTGGGCAGATACGCAGTATTTT. It is translated as CSASDPTSGSWADTQYF.

Many counts were recorded for this clonotype. The V and J genes are TRBV15 and TRBJ2-7, with D unclear. From germline, CDR1 is LNHNV and CDR2 YYDKDF (reference sequence). There are 14 residues in the CDR3. The V gene lost 0 bases and the J gene lost 6 bases, with 12 bases spanning the gap. The CDR3 spells CATSREVGALEQYF. Written as DNA, the CDR3 is TGTGCCACCAGCAGAGAGGTAGGAGCTCTCGAGCAGTACTTC. The full variable domain, rest sourced from reference TRBV15 and TRBJ2-7, is DAMVIQNPRYQVTQFGKPVTLSCSQTLNHNVMYWYQQKSSQAPKLLFHYYDKDFNNEADTPDNFQSRRPNTSFCFLDIRSPGLGDTAMYLCATSREVGALEQYFGPGTRLTVT.

There are a few counts of this clonotype. V usage is TRBV4-2 and J usage is TRBJ2-5; 9 nucleotides match TRBD1. Per the germline V gene, CDR1 is LGHNA and CDR2 is YNFKEQ. Trimming cost V 0 bases and J 4 bases; bases outside gene matches: 3. CDR3 length equals 15 residues. In nucleotides, the CDR3 is TGTGCCAGCAGCCAAGAGGGGACAGGGAGAGAGACCCAGTACTTC. This encodes CASSQEGTGRETQYF.

This clonotype was found a few times. This rearrangement joins TRBV20-1 to TRBJ2-5; D may be TRBD1 or TRBD2 (5 bases each). CDR1 is DFQATT, CDR2 SNEGSKA, per germline (reference sequence). The CDR3 runs to 12 residues. Trimming removed 6 bases from V and 3 bases from J, with 11 bases in between. CDR3 nucleotide sequence: TGCAGTGCCGGGGCTGGGAAAGAGACCCAGTACTTC. As protein: CSAGAGKETQYF.

This clonotype was detected once. The V and J genes are TRBV3-1 and TRBJ2-1; TRBD1 is a possible D gene (5 bases). CDR3 size: 12 residues. CDR1 and CDR2 (germline): LGHDT, YNNKEL (reference sequence). Trimming pared 1 base from V and 15 bases from J, leaving 13 bases between. The CDR3 here is CASSQAGLEGFF. CDR3 sequence (DNA): TGTGCCAGCAGCCAAGCAGGGTTGGAAGGGTTCTTC.

This clonotype was counted ten times or more. The chain joins TRBV12-3 or TRBV12-4 to TRBJ2-4; unclear D gene. Trimming stripped 5 bases from V and 6 bases from J, with 11 bases between. The CDR3 is made up of 13 amino acids. The CDR3 is CASSPRSLNIQYF. CDR3 coding DNA: TGTGCCAGCAGTCCCCGTAGTCTAAACATTCAGTACTTC.